These 32 T cell receptor beta chains originate from one sample sequenced in a study of shared clonotypes between healthy human individuals. Profiling relied on immunoSEQ multiplex PCR, and the TCRdb table lists in-frame clones only, not all of them. The repertoire consists of 300,000 to 400,000 clones, with roughly 70% occurring once and the leading ten covering around 10%. The material sequenced was memory CD4+ T cells sorted from blood. The subset here: CD45RA-negative fraction. The source is a young man in good health.

This clone occurred once. CDR3 residues: CASSERHGVYEQYF. CDR3 bases: TGTGCCAGCAGTGAACGCCATGGGGTCTACGAGCAGTACTTC. This sequence joins TRBV6-1 and TRBJ2-7; D not certain. Germline values: CDR1 MNHNS, CDR2 SASEGT. Trimming removed 2 bases from V and 3 bases from J, with 11 bases in between. This CDR3 spans 14 amino acids.

The chain combines TRBV7-8 with TRBJ2-7, with D perhaps TRBD1 or TRBD2 (5 bases each). Germline V lookup: CDR1 SGHVS, CDR2 FQNEAQ. Trimming shortened V by 4 bases and J by 3 bases, and 16 bases separated the two germline ends. This CDR3 has 15 amino acids. The CDR3 loop is CASSSNRDGGYEQYF. CDR3 in DNA: TGTGCCAGCAGCTCCAATCGGGACGGCGGCTACGAGCAGTACTTC.

The chain employs TRBV19 and TRBJ2-1; 9 positions agree with TRBD1. This CDR3 spans 16 amino acids. Per germline, CDR1 LNHDA and CDR2 SQIVND (reference sequence). V lost 3 bases, J lost 7 bases, and 10 bases stayed unmatched. The CDR3 sequence: CASSILMGQGKNEQFF. The DNA for the CDR3 is TGTGCCAGTAGTATCCTAATGGGACAGGGTAAGAATGAGCAGTTCTTC.

This clone was detected a few times. The chain links TRBV27 to TRBJ2-3; 7 nucleotides match TRBD1. Losses at the gene ends were 6 bases for V and 3 bases for J; bases not matched to a gene: 9. This CDR3 is built from 15 residues. Per the germline V gene, CDR1 is MNHEY and CDR2 is SMNVEV (reference sequence). CDR3 sequence (DNA): TGTGCCAGCAGACTCGACAGGGCCAGGACAGATACGCAGTATTTT. It encodes CASRLDRARTDTQYF.

The chain combines TRBV7-9 with TRBJ2-3; no reliable D call. Germline V lookup: CDR1 SEHNR, CDR2 FQNEAQ (reference sequence). V was pared by 5 bases and J by 5 bases, with 5 bases between. The CDR3 is made up of 11 amino acids. The CDR3 here is CASSLKDTQYF. In DNA, the CDR3 is TGTGCCAGCAGCCTAAAAGATACGCAGTATTTT.

V and J are TRBV2 and TRBJ2-6; D is uncertain. Trimming took off 7 bases at V and 4 bases at J, with 11 bases between the two ends. Germline V gives CDR1 SNHLY, CDR2 FYNNEI. The CDR3 is made up of 14 amino acids. CDR3 region: CASNFANGANVLTF. For the CDR3, the DNA is TGTGCCAGCAATTTCGCGAACGGGGCCAACGTCCTGACTTTC.

The genes are TRBV14 and TRBJ1-3; no clear D gene. V lost 1 base to trimming and J lost 1 base, with 11 bases between them. Germline V CDR1 and CDR2: SGHDN, FVKESK. There are 16 residues in the CDR3. Here the CDR3 DNA reads TGTGCCAGCAGCCAAGTGAAGCCCTTTTCTGGAAACACCATATATTTT. This sequence encodes CASSQVKPFSGNTIYF.

J is TRBJ2-2 and V is TRBV4-3, with D perhaps matching TRBD2 (5 bases). V was cut by 4 bases and J by 6 bases, with 21 bases left in between. CDR3 length: 17 amino acids. Looked up from germline, CDR1 is LGHNA and CDR2 is YSLEER. CDR3 protein: CASSLRRGGEFSGELFF. DNA of the CDR3: TGCGCCAGCAGCCTTCGAAGAGGAGGCGAATTCTCCGGGGAGCTGTTTTTT.

This clone was seen once. This chain connects TRBV30 to TRBJ2-3; no firm D call. The V and J ends lost 4 bases and 2 bases respectively, with 19 bases between them. This CDR3 contains 16 residues. CDR1 and CDR2 from the germline V gene are GTSNPN and SVGIG (reference sequence). CDR3 in DNA: TGTGCCTGGACTAATATGTATTCCCTAAACACAGATACGCAGTATTTT. This encodes CAWTNMYSLNTDTQYF.

This chain joins TRBV28 and TRBJ1-2, with D hard to call. V was shortened by 5 bases and J by 4 bases, with 14 bases between the two germline ends. The CDR3 sequence is 14 residues long. Germline assignment: CDR1 MDHEN and CDR2 SYDVKM. CDR3 bases: TGTGCCAGCAGTGACGGTAGATATGCCTATGGCTACACCTTC. Encoded protein: CASSDGRYAYGYTF.

The chain combines TRBV19 with TRBJ1-5, with 7 nucleotides matching TRBD1. The germline V gene has CDR1 LNHDA and CDR2 SQIVND (reference sequence). The ends lost 4 bases at V and 0 bases at J; junction bases unmatched: 12. There are 18 residues in the CDR3. The CDR3 DNA is TGTGCCAGTAGTACAAGACAACCCGGGACAGCTAGCAATCAGCCCCAGCATTTT. This gives the protein CASSTRQPGTASNQPQHF.

This sequence joins TRBV6-5 and TRBJ1-4; 7 bases are shared with TRBD1. Germline CDR1 and CDR2: MNHEY and SVGAGI. The J segment lost 5 bases and the V segment lost 3 bases, leaving 6 bases of the junction unmatched. This CDR3 comprises 15 residues. The CDR3 loop reads CASSYGRQGNEKLFF. CDR3 nucleotide sequence: TGTGCCAGCAGTTATGGGAGACAGGGAAATGAAAAACTGTTTTTT.

J is TRBJ2-3 and V is TRBV29-1; 9 nucleotides agree with TRBD2. With V trimmed by 4 bases and J by 6 bases, 11 bases remained unmatched. CDR1 and CDR2 from the germline V gene are SQVTM and ANQGSEA. The CDR3 is 15 residues long. CDR3 region: CSVGWGRREGDTQYF. In DNA, the CDR3 is TGCAGCGTTGGATGGGGTAGGCGGGAGGGGGATACGCAGTATTTT.

The chain joins TRBV5-6 to TRBJ2-5; 9 bases agree with TRBD2. The ends lost 3 bases at V and 5 bases at J; junction bases unmatched: 11. In germline, CDR1 is SGHDT, CDR2 YYEEEE. The CDR3 has 16 amino acids. The DNA of the CDR3 is TGTGCCAGCAGCTCTCTTTTAGCGGGAGTGGGGGAGACCCAGTACTTC. Protein sequence: CASSSLLAGVGETQYF.

The V call is TRBV6-1, the J call TRBJ1-5; TRBD1 matches 8 bases. In germline, CDR1 is MNHNS, CDR2 SASEGT. The CDR3 spans 15 residues. Germline trimming cut 5 bases from V and 4 bases from J; bases unmatched to any gene: 7. CDR3 loop: CASSLDRVLNQPQHF. CDR3 nucleotide sequence: TGTGCCAGCAGTTTGGACAGGGTCCTTAATCAGCCCCAGCATTTT.

The V call is TRBV7-2, the J call TRBJ2-3; D is ambiguous. Germline lookup yields CDR1 SGHTA and CDR2 FQGNSA. V lost 7 bases to trimming and J lost 4 bases, with 9 bases between them. The CDR3 totals 12 residues. CDR3 nucleotide sequence: TGTGCCAGCACCTTCGACTCAGATACGCAGTATTTT. Protein sequence: CASTFDSDTQYF.

V is TRBV27 and J is TRBJ2-5; a possible D gene is TRBD2 (5 bases). CDR1 and CDR2 (germline): MNHEY, SMNVEV (reference sequence). Trimming took 7 bases from V and 2 from J, leaving 20 bases between them. The CDR3 extends over 16 amino acids. The CDR3 DNA follows: TGTGCCAGCACCCCCCGTTGGGCGGGCCGTCAAGAGACCCAGTACTTC. Protein product: CASTPRWAGRQETQYF.

This clone was counted between two and nine times. The chain carries TRBV6-4 and TRBJ2-1; D unclear. The CDR3 sequence is 15 residues long. CDR1 is MRHNA and CDR2 is SNTAGT in the germline V gene. Trimming shortened V by 4 bases and J by 6 bases, and 16 bases separated the two germline ends. The CDR3 DNA follows: TGTGCCAGCAGTGCCCTCCCATCCCCGCCCAATGAGCAGTTCTTC. Translating it yields CASSALPSPPNEQFF.

This clone was seen just once. CDR3 nucleotide sequence: TGTGCCACCAGCAGAGAGCCCCCTCCCGATCAGCCCCAGCATTTT. This translates into CATSREPPPDQPQHF. This chain joins TRBV15 and TRBJ1-5; no clear D. V was shortened by 0 bases and J by 5 bases, with 11 bases between the two germline ends. Germline V gives CDR1 LNHNV, CDR2 YYDKDF (reference sequence). This CDR3 comprises 15 residues.

The rearrangement links TRBV27 to TRBJ2-7, with a possible D match to TRBD2 (6 bases). CDR1 and CDR2 from the germline V gene are MNHEY and SMNVEV (reference sequence). The CDR3 runs 14 residues. V was trimmed by 0 bases and J by 2 bases, leaving 8 bases between them. This CDR3 reads CASSLSWGAYEQYF. DNA for the CDR3: TGTGCCAGCAGTTTATCTTGGGGGGCCTACGAGCAGTACTTC.

In this sample, this clone turned up many times. The gene calls are TRBV6-1 and TRBJ1-5, with 9 bases aligning to TRBD1. Per the germline V gene, CDR1 is MNHNS and CDR2 is SASEGT. The CDR3 extends over 16 amino acids. V shed 4 bases, J shed 4 bases, and the junction held 8 bases outside the gene matches. This chain's CDR3 is CASSATGGGVNQPQHF. CDR3 sequence (DNA): TGTGCCAGCAGTGCGACAGGGGGAGGGGTTAATCAGCCCCAGCATTTT.

The count of this clone is one. The chain combines TRBV5-5 with TRBJ2-1, with D possibly matching TRBD1 (5 bases). The ends were cut back, 0 bases at V and 7 bases at J, with 14 bases in the middle. The CDR3 covers 15 residues. Per the germline V gene, CDR1 is SGHKS and CDR2 is YYEKEE (reference sequence). This CDR3 is CASSLGLPGLNEQFF. CDR3 in DNA: TGTGCCAGCAGCTTGGGATTACCAGGGTTGAATGAGCAGTTCTTC.

This clone was observed a few times. The V gene is TRBV2, the J gene TRBJ2-7; D perhaps matches TRBD1 (5 bases). CDR3 length equals 12 residues. Per the germline V gene, CDR1 is SNHLY and CDR2 is FYNNEI. The V and J ends lost 5 bases and 5 bases respectively, with 10 bases between them. CDR3 sequence (DNA): TGTGCCAGCAGTTCCCAGACAGACGAGCAGTACTTC. This translates into CASSSQTDEQYF.

The chain is built from TRBV29-1 and TRBJ1-2, with no clear D. V lost 5 bases and J lost 6, with 1 base in between. The CDR3 is 8 amino acids. Looked up from germline, CDR1 is SQVTM and CDR2 is ANQGSEA. CDR3 coding DNA: TGCAGCGTTAATGGCTACACCTTC. Amino acids: CSVNGYTF.

The gene calls are TRBV29-1 and TRBJ2-2, with D perhaps assigned TRBD1 or TRBD2 (5 bases each). This CDR3 is built from 14 residues. With 7 bases removed from V and 6 bases from J, the gap between germline ends came to 18 bases. Per the germline V gene, CDR1 is SQVTM and CDR2 is ANQGSEA. DNA for the CDR3: TGCAGCGGCGGCCCGGGACCGGAATCCGGGGAGCTGTTTTTT. This codes for CSGGPGPESGELFF.

In its sample, this clone was seen a few times. The V call is TRBV28, the J call TRBJ1-3; possibly TRBD1 for D (5 bases). The CDR3 runs 12 residues. CDR1 MDHEN and CDR2 SYDVKM come from the germline V gene. The V gene lost 5 bases and the J gene lost 7 bases, with 9 bases spanning the gap. In nucleotides, the CDR3 is TGTGCCAGCAGTCTCAGGGCGAACACCATATATTTT. Translation: CASSLRANTIYF. Full variable domain (outside the CDR3, taken from reference TRBV28 and TRBJ1-3): DVKVTQSSRYLVKRTGEKVFLECVQDMDHENMFWYRQDPGLGLRLIYFSYDVKMKEKGDIPEGYSVSREKKERFSLILESASTNQTSMYLCASSLRANTIYFGEGSWLTVV.

This clone was counted once. This rearrangement joins TRBV10-1 to TRBJ2-4, with unresolved D. This CDR3 is built from 14 residues. Germline CDR1 is WNHNN and CDR2 is SYGVQD (reference sequence). V was clipped by 0 bases and J by 3 bases, with 6 bases between them. CDR3 nucleotides: TGCGCCAGCAGTGAGTCCGGCTACAAAAACATTCAGTACTTC. Residues: CASSESGYKNIQYF.

This chain connects TRBV19 to TRBJ2-1; a possible D gene is TRBD1 (5 bases). Trimming cost V 6 bases and J 8 bases, with 20 bases left between them. Germline V gene data show CDR1 as LNHDA and CDR2 as SQIVND (reference sequence). This CDR3 has 15 amino acids. The CDR3 sequence is CASSPIGSGLDEQFF. The CDR3 nucleotides are TGTGCCAGTAGCCCTATCGGTTCAGGGCTGGATGAGCAGTTCTTC.

The chain carries TRBV7-3 and TRBJ2-7, with D hard to call. This CDR3 is 14 amino acids long. With 5 bases removed from V and 5 bases from J, the gap between germline ends came to 16 bases. Germline assignment: CDR1 SGHTA and CDR2 FQGTGA. CDR3 DNA sequence: TGTGCCAGCAGCGAGACCCCTTTGGAAGACGAGCAGTACTTC. Its protein is CASSETPLEDEQYF.

The genes are TRBV5-6 and TRBJ2-1; maybe TRBD2 (6 bases). V was clipped by 3 bases and J by 1 base, with 14 bases between them. There are 16 residues in the CDR3. The germline CDR1 and CDR2 sequences are SGHDT and YYEEEE. The CDR3 protein is CASSWRGVGSYNEQFF. In nucleotides, the CDR3 is TGTGCCAGCAGCTGGCGCGGGGTAGGGTCCTACAATGAGCAGTTCTTC.

Comments on this clone: The same CDR3 also results from other DNA sequences found in this sample. The CDR3 is CASSQDGRNQPQHF. CDR3 DNA: TGCGCCAGCAGCCAAGACGGCAGAAATCAGCCCCAGCATTTT. The rearrangement joins TRBV4-1 to TRBJ1-5; D uncertain. CDR1 is MGHRA, CDR2 YSYEKL, per germline. The CDR3 contains 14 residues. V gave up 0 bases and J gave up 4 bases, with 7 bases separating them.

The rearrangement joins TRBV5-1 to TRBJ2-1, with 9 nucleotides matching TRBD2. CDR1 and CDR2 (germline): SGHRS, YFSETQ. Trimming removed 0 bases from V and 6 bases from J; junction bases left unmatched: 4. This CDR3 has 15 residues. CDR3 in DNA: TGCGCCAGCAGCTTGGGGGTAGCGGGAGCCAATGAGCAGTTCTTC. Translated, it gives CASSLGVAGANEQFF.